The T cell receptor beta chain described here comes from a study of cytomegalovirus exposure and HLA in healthy donors. Notes on the study in general: Later on, a genetic analysis was performed. It linked a missense variant in DCLRE1C with V- and J-gene trimming of TCR beta. The sole available immune exposure information was CMV serostatus. Later analysis placed DRB1 highest and HLA-C lowest in TCR association rates, which differed by HLA locus.

With regard to this clone: The antigen is undetermined.

Both 60 Vbeta primers and 13 Jbeta primers went into the PCR. Profiled with immunoSEQ multiplex PCR; TCRdb holds only in-frame clones, not every one. The sample shows under 200,000 clones, roughly 84% of them seen only once. The sample comprised PBMCs. The receptor comes from a man aged 50-59 years in good health and CMV-seropositive.

CDR3 sequence reads: CASSPWTSGYPWAYEQYV. The CDR3 DNA is TGTGCCAGCAGCCCATGGACTAGCGGGTATCCTTGGGCCTACGAGCAGTACGTC. The chain uses TRBV12-1 and TRBJ2-7; the table assigns TRBD2, which was not confirmed against the DNA. TRBV12-1 is a listed pseudogene. This CDR3 has 18 residues.